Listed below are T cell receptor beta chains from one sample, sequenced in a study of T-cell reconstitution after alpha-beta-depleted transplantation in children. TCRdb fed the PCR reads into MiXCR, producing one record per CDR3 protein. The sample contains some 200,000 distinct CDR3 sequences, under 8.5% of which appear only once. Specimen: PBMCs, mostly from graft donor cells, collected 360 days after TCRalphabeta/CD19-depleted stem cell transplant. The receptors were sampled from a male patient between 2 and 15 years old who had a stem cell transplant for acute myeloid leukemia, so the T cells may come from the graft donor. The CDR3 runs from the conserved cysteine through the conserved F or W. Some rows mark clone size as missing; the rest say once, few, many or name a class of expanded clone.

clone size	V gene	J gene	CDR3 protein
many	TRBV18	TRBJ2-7	CASQPGRGPYEQYF
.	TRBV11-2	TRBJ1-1	CASSLGADLNPFVREVTEAFF
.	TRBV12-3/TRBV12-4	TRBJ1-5	CASSLNPERGNQPQHF
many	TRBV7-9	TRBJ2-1	CASSHGVNEQFF
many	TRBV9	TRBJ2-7	CASSVGASADSYEQYF
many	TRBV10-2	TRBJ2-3	CASSYSGELTDTQYF
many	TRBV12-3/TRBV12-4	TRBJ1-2	CASSPKRGFRYGYTF
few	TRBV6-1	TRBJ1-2	CASSDRTYGYTF
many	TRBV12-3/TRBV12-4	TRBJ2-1	CASDRLNSYNEQFF
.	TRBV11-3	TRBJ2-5	CASSLGRTRSETQYF
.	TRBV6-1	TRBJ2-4	CASSPEPKNIQYF
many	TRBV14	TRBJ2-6	CASSQLAGANVLTF
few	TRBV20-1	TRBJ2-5	CSAGGETQYF
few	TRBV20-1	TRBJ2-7	CSALVPGASYEQYF
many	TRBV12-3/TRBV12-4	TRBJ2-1	CASRLQGEQFF
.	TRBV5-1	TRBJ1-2	CASSLATTGNGYTF
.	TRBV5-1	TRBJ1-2	CASSLSASGRGYTF
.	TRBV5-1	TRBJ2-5	CASSLVGREWLETQYF
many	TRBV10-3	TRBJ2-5	CAISGPTSGIQETQYF
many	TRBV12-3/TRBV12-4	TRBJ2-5	CASSRDGSTQETQYF
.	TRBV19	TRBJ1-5	CASSGTGDQPQHF
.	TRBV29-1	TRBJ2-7	CSVKRGIAEAYEQYF
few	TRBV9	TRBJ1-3	CASSVAGAGNTIYF
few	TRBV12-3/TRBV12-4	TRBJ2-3	CASTEGREDTQYF